This is a list of T cell receptor beta chains from one sample in a study of OX40 agonist ivuxolimab in advanced cancers. Produced via immunoSEQ multiplex PCR; TCRdb's table is partial and in-frame only. This sample has about 76,000 clones, with approximately 80% found just once. The starting material was CD4+ or CD8+ T cells sorted from blood, obtained in a trial of the OX40 agonist ivuxolimab. These receptors were obtained from an adult with an advanced solid tumor such as melanoma, head and neck, liver or kidney cancer. Each CDR3 is given with its conserved first and last residue. D genes are given only for firm matches. A row's size may be missing; if present it is once, few, many or a size class.

j_gene: TRBJ2-7
v_gene: TRBV10-2
len: 17
abundance: .
d_gene: TRBD2
CDR3nt: TGCGCCAGCAGAAAGGATAAGGGACTAGCGGGGGCCTACGAGCAGTACTTC
CDR3aa: CASRKDKGLAGAYEQYF

j_gene: TRBJ2-5
v_gene: TRBV19
len: 14
abundance: .
d_gene: TRBD1
CDR3nt: TGTGCCAGTAATCCACAGGGGTTCGGCGAGACCCAGTACTTC
CDR3aa: CASNPQGFGETQYF

j_gene: TRBJ1-1
v_gene: TRBV7-2
len: 13
abundance: .
d_gene: .
CDR3nt: TGTGCCAGCAGCTTGAGCAGTAACACTGAAGCTTTCTTT
CDR3aa: CASSLSSNTEAFF

j_gene: TRBJ2-7
v_gene: TRBV7-9
len: 12
abundance: once
d_gene: TRBD1
CDR3nt: TGTGCCAGCAGCTCGACAGGGGTCGAGCAGTACTTC
CDR3aa: CASSSTGVEQYF

j_gene: TRBJ2-1
v_gene: TRBV4-1
len: 16
abundance: .
d_gene: TRBD1
CDR3nt: TGCGCCAGCAGCCCGTCAGGACAGGGGGTTGGCAATGAGCAGTTCTTC
CDR3aa: CASSPSGQGVGNEQFF

j_gene: TRBJ2-1
v_gene: TRBV18
len: 15
abundance: .
d_gene: TRBD2
CDR3nt: TGTGCCAGCTCACGACTAGCGGGGGGGGTAAATGAGCAGTTCTTC
CDR3aa: CASSRLAGGVNEQFF

j_gene: TRBJ2-5
v_gene: TRBV7-2
len: 14
abundance: .
d_gene: .
CDR3nt: TGTGCCAGCAGCTTAGTTGGGCAGGGACAGACCCAGTACTTC
CDR3aa: CASSLVGQGQTQYF

j_gene: TRBJ1-6
v_gene: TRBV27
len: 12
abundance: few
d_gene: .
CDR3nt: TGTGCCAGCAGTTTGAGAGGTTCACCCCTCCACTTT
CDR3aa: CASSLRGSPLHF

j_gene: TRBJ2-7
v_gene: TRBV29-1
len: 16
abundance: .
d_gene: .
CDR3nt: TGCAGCGTTGAAGATCCTGGGGTAGGCTCCAAGGGGGAGCAGTACTTC
CDR3aa: CSVEDPGVGSKGEQYF

j_gene: TRBJ1-1
v_gene: TRBV15
len: 12
abundance: few
d_gene: .
CDR3nt: TGTGCCACCAGCAGAGTGGGGCAGGGGGCTTTCTTT
CDR3aa: CATSRVGQGAFF

j_gene: TRBJ2-1
v_gene: TRBV5-4
len: 13
abundance: .
d_gene: .
CDR3nt: TGTGCCAGCTCCCCTCCGGGTTACAATGAGCAGTTCTTC
CDR3aa: CASSPPGYNEQFF

j_gene: TRBJ2-1
v_gene: TRBV30
len: 13
abundance: .
d_gene: TRBD2
CDR3nt: TGTGCCGCTGCGCGGGAGCCCTACAATGAGCAGTTCTTC
CDR3aa: CAAAREPYNEQFF

j_gene: TRBJ2-1
v_gene: TRBV11-2
len: 14
abundance: .
d_gene: .
CDR3nt: TGTGCCAGCAGCTCCGGGAGTGCGTACAATGAGCAGTTCTTC
CDR3aa: CASSSGSAYNEQFF

j_gene: TRBJ2-2
v_gene: TRBV5-1
len: 14
abundance: .
d_gene: .
CDR3nt: TGCGCCAGCAGCCCAGGGATCTCCACCGGGGAGCTGTTTTTT
CDR3aa: CASSPGISTGELFF

j_gene: TRBJ2-7
v_gene: TRBV19
len: 13
abundance: .
d_gene: TRBD1
CDR3nt: TGTGCCAGTAACGACAGGGCCGGCTACGAGCAGTACTTC
CDR3aa: CASNDRAGYEQYF

j_gene: TRBJ1-2
v_gene: TRBV10-3
len: 15
abundance: .
d_gene: .
CDR3nt: TGTGCCATCAGTGAAGGAGGGGGGGGTAGCGGTGGCTACACCTTC
CDR3aa: CAISEGGGGSGGYTF

j_gene: TRBJ2-5
v_gene: TRBV14
len: 15
abundance: .
d_gene: .
CDR3nt: TGTGCCAGCAGCCAAGTCAACGGCATCCAAGAGACCCAGTACTTC
CDR3aa: CASSQVNGIQETQYF

j_gene: TRBJ2-1
v_gene: TRBV9
len: 15
abundance: .
d_gene: TRBD2
CDR3nt: TGTGCCAGCAGCGTACTAGCGGGAGTCTACAATGAGCAGTTCTTC
CDR3aa: CASSVLAGVYNEQFF

j_gene: TRBJ1-5
v_gene: TRBV2
len: 13
abundance: .
d_gene: TRBD1
CDR3nt: TGTGCCAGCAGCGGACAGGGAGGCCAGCCCCAGCATTTT
CDR3aa: CASSGQGGQPQHF

j_gene: TRBJ1-2
v_gene: TRBV30
len: 11
abundance: .
d_gene: .
CDR3nt: TGTGCCTGTGCGGGGGCGGGTGGCTACACCTTC
CDR3aa: CACAGAGGYTF

j_gene: TRBJ1-2
v_gene: TRBV5-4
len: 13
abundance: once
d_gene: .
CDR3nt: TGTGCCAGCAGCCACCCCGACCGCTATGGCTACACCTTC
CDR3aa: CASSHPDRYGYTF

j_gene: TRBJ2-1
v_gene: TRBV30
len: 14
abundance: .
d_gene: .
CDR3nt: TGTGCCTGGAGTGTCCCTGGGCACGGCAATGAGCAGTTCTTC
CDR3aa: CAWSVPGHGNEQFF

j_gene: TRBJ2-3
v_gene: TRBV9
len: 10
abundance: .
d_gene: .
CDR3nt: TGTGCCAGCGATGGAGATACGCAGTATTTT
CDR3aa: CASDGDTQYF

j_gene: TRBJ2-2
v_gene: TRBV4-2
len: 14
abundance: .
d_gene: .
CDR3nt: TGTGCCAGCAGCCAAGACAGTGGAACCGGGGAGCTGTTTTTT
CDR3aa: CASSQDSGTGELFF

j_gene: TRBJ2-1
v_gene: TRBV19
len: 17
abundance: .
d_gene: TRBD2
CDR3nt: TGTGCCAGTAGTATAAGAGCGGGGGACCCCTCCTACAATGAGCAGTTCTTC
CDR3aa: CASSIRAGDPSYNEQFF

j_gene: TRBJ1-5
v_gene: TRBV6-5
len: 14
abundance: .
d_gene: TRBD1
CDR3nt: TGTGCCAGCAGGGATACAGGGGGCGATCAGCCCCAGCATTTT
CDR3aa: CASRDTGGDQPQHF

j_gene: TRBJ2-4
v_gene: TRBV6-1
len: 12
abundance: .
d_gene: TRBD2
CDR3nt: TGTGCCAGCACGGGGGGGCAGAACATTCAGTACTTC
CDR3aa: CASTGGQNIQYF

j_gene: TRBJ1-5
v_gene: TRBV30
len: 16
abundance: .
d_gene: .
CDR3nt: TGTGCCTGGAGTGTCGAAGGGTTATCTGCAGCTCAGCCCCAGCATTTT
CDR3aa: CAWSVEGLSAAQPQHF

j_gene: TRBJ2-5
v_gene: TRBV2
len: 11
abundance: .
d_gene: .
CDR3nt: TGTGCCAGCAACGTCGGAGAGACCCAGTACTTC
CDR3aa: CASNVGETQYF

j_gene: TRBJ2-5
v_gene: TRBV7-9
len: 15
abundance: .
d_gene: TRBD2
CDR3nt: TGTGCCAGCACCCGGACTAGCGGGGTACAAGAGACCCAGTACTTC
CDR3aa: CASTRTSGVQETQYF

j_gene: TRBJ2-1
v_gene: TRBV29-1
len: 12
abundance: few
d_gene: .
CDR3nt: TGCAGCGTGTTGCGGGAAAGTATTGAGCAGTTCTTC
CDR3aa: CSVLRESIEQFF

j_gene: TRBJ2-2
v_gene: TRBV30
len: 17
abundance: .
d_gene: .
CDR3nt: TGTGCCTGGATACCCCCAGCGTACGATACGAACACCGGGGAGCTGTTTTTT
CDR3aa: CAWIPPAYDTNTGELFF

j_gene: TRBJ1-5
v_gene: TRBV28
len: 12
abundance: .
d_gene: .
CDR3nt: TGTGCCAGCCGGACAGTTAATCAGCCCCAGCATTTT
CDR3aa: CASRTVNQPQHF

j_gene: TRBJ2-1
v_gene: TRBV7-9
len: 15
abundance: .
d_gene: .
CDR3nt: TGTGCCAGCAGCCCGACCGTTAGCTCCTACAATGAGCAGTTCTTC
CDR3aa: CASSPTVSSYNEQFF

j_gene: TRBJ1-3
v_gene: TRBV30
len: 17
abundance: .
d_gene: TRBD1
CDR3nt: TGTGCCTACACCAGACTAGGACAGGCGCGCTCTGGAAACACCATATATTTT
CDR3aa: CAYTRLGQARSGNTIYF

j_gene: TRBJ1-1
v_gene: TRBV2
len: 14
abundance: .
d_gene: .
CDR3nt: TGTGCCAGCAGTGATCTGGGTCGGGGGTTTGAAGCTTTCTTT
CDR3aa: CASSDLGRGFEAFF

j_gene: TRBJ1-1
v_gene: TRBV27
len: 15
abundance: .
d_gene: .
CDR3nt: TGTGCCAGCAGTTTATGGGGGGCCGGTGGCACTGAAGCTTTCTTT
CDR3aa: CASSLWGAGGTEAFF

j_gene: TRBJ2-2
v_gene: TRBV19
len: 15
abundance: .
d_gene: TRBD2
CDR3nt: TGTGCCAGTAGTAAGACTAGCGGGCGCACCGGGGAGCTGTTTTTT
CDR3aa: CASSKTSGRTGELFF

j_gene: TRBJ2-1
v_gene: TRBV6-6
len: 13
abundance: .
d_gene: .
CDR3nt: TGTGCCAGCAGCCGCGGTAATGTCAATGAGCAGTTCTTC
CDR3aa: CASSRGNVNEQFF

j_gene: TRBJ1-1
v_gene: TRBV7-2
len: 15
abundance: .
d_gene: .
CDR3nt: TGTGCCAGCAGCTTAGATACGAGGCTGAACACTGAAGCTTTCTTT
CDR3aa: CASSLDTRLNTEAFF

j_gene: TRBJ1-1
v_gene: TRBV27
len: 13
abundance: few
d_gene: TRBD1
CDR3nt: TGTGCCAGCAGTTTCACAGGGGGCACTGAAGCTTTCTTT
CDR3aa: CASSFTGGTEAFF

j_gene: TRBJ2-5
v_gene: TRBV28
len: 14
abundance: .
d_gene: TRBD2
CDR3nt: TGTGCCAGCCGGATCGGGGGGGTTCAAGAGACCCAGTACTTC
CDR3aa: CASRIGGVQETQYF

j_gene: TRBJ1-1
v_gene: TRBV9
len: 15
abundance: .
d_gene: .
CDR3nt: TGTGCCAGCAGCGCCTCCATTAAACCCTCGGGGGGAGCTTTCTTT
CDR3aa: CASSASIKPSGGAFF

j_gene: TRBJ2-7
v_gene: TRBV30
len: 12
abundance: .
d_gene: .
CDR3nt: TGTGCCTGGACTAGCAGGCGTGGCGAGCAGTACTTC
CDR3aa: CAWTSRRGEQYF

j_gene: TRBJ2-1
v_gene: TRBV7-3
len: 14
abundance: .
d_gene: .
CDR3nt: TGTGCCAGCAGCTTAATGGTCTTTGGAGGAGAGCAGTTCTTC
CDR3aa: CASSLMVFGGEQFF

j_gene: TRBJ1-6
v_gene: TRBV7-6
len: 15
abundance: .
d_gene: TRBD1
CDR3nt: TGTGCCAGCAGCTTGGGGACAGGGGGTACTTCACCCCTCCACTTT
CDR3aa: CASSLGTGGTSPLHF

j_gene: TRBJ2-7
v_gene: TRBV6-5
len: 14
abundance: once
d_gene: TRBD1
CDR3nt: TGTGCCAGCAGTTCCGGACAGGGCACCTACGAGCAGTACTTC
CDR3aa: CASSSGQGTYEQYF

j_gene: TRBJ2-7
v_gene: TRBV6-5
len: 14
abundance: .
d_gene: .
CDR3nt: TGTGCCAGCAGGACGATCCGGGACCGGGGGGAGCAGTACTTC
CDR3aa: CASRTIRDRGEQYF

j_gene: TRBJ1-2
v_gene: TRBV10-2
len: 14
abundance: .
d_gene: .
CDR3nt: TGCGCCAGCAGTGAGGACGGGGTATACTATGGCTACACCTTC
CDR3aa: CASSEDGVYYGYTF

j_gene: TRBJ2-5
v_gene: TRBV28
len: 13
abundance: .
d_gene: .
CDR3nt: TGTGCCAGCAGGATCCAGGGGTTTGGGACCCAGTACTTC
CDR3aa: CASRIQGFGTQYF

j_gene: TRBJ2-7
v_gene: TRBV5-3
len: 13
abundance: .
d_gene: TRBD1
CDR3nt: TGTGCCAGTACGGGACAGGGGGAGTACGAGCAGTACTTC
CDR3aa: CASTGQGEYEQYF

j_gene: TRBJ1-4
v_gene: TRBV9
len: 13
abundance: .
d_gene: .
CDR3nt: TGTGCCAGCAGCGTAGACCTTTCCGAAAAACTGTTTTTT
CDR3aa: CASSVDLSEKLFF

j_gene: TRBJ1-2
v_gene: TRBV19
len: 12
abundance: many
d_gene: TRBD1
CDR3nt: TGTGCCAGCAAGACAGGGGGCGCAGGCTACACCTTC
CDR3aa: CASKTGGAGYTF